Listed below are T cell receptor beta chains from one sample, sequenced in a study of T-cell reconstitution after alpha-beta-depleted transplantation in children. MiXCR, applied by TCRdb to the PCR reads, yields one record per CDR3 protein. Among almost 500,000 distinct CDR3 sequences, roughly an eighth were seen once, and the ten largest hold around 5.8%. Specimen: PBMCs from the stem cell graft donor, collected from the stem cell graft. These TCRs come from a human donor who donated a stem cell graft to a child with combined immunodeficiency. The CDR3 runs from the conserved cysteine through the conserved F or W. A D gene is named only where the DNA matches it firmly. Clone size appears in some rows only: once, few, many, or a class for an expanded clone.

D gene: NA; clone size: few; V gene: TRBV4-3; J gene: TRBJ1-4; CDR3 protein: CASSQDTRGKLFF; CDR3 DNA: TGCGCCAGCAGCCAAGATACTAGGGGAAAACTGTTTTTT
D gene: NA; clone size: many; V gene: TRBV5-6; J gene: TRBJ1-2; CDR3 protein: CASRNDAPPGGYTF; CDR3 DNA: TGTGCCAGCAGGAACGACGCTCCCCCGGGGGGCTACACCTTC
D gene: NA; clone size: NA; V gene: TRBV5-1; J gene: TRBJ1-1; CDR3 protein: CASSPNTGFMNTEAFF; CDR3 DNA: TGCGCCAGCAGCCCTAACACGGGGTTCATGAACACTGAAGCTTTCTTT
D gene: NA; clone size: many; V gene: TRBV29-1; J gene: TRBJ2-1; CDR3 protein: CSVLFWRGAYNEQFF; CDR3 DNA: TGCAGCGTTCTGTTTTGGCGGGGAGCCTACAATGAGCAGTTCTTC
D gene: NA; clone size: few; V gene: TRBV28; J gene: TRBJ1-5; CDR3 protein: CASSFGRSSNQPQHF; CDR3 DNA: TGTGCCAGCAGTTTCGGGCGATCTAGCAATCAGCCCCAGCATTTT
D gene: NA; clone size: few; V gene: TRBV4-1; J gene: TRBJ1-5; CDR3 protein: CASSQGWQGGFNQPQHF; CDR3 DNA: TGCGCCAGCAGCCAAGGTTGGCAGGGTGGATTCAATCAGCCCCAGCATTTT
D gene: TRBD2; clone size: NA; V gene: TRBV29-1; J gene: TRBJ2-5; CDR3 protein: CSVAAGGAKETQYF; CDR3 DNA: TGCAGCGTTGCGGCGGGGGGGGCAAAGGAGACCCAGTACTTC
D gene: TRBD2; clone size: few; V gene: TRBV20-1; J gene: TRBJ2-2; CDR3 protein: CSAMTGTSGRNTGELFF; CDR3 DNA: TGCAGTGCTATGACCGGGACTAGCGGGAGGAACACCGGGGAGCTGTTTTTT
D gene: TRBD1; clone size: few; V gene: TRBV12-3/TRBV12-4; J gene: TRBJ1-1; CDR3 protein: CASSLRQGGVTFF; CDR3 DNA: TGTGCCAGCAGTTTAAGACAGGGCGGAGTAACTTTCTTT
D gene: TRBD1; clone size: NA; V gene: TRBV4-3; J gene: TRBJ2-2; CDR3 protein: CASSHFRDRGRRNTGELFF; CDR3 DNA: TGCGCCAGCAGCCACTTCCGGGACAGGGGGCGCCGAAACACCGGGGAGCTGTTTTTT
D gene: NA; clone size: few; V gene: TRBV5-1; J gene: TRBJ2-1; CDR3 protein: CASSLEDSEGFF; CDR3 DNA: TGCGCCAGCAGCTTGGAGGACAGCGAGGGGTTCTTC
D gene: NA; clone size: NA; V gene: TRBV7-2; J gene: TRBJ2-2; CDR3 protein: CASTSGAGNTGELFF; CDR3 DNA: TGTGCCAGCACCTCCGGAGCCGGAAACACCGGGGAGCTGTTTTTT
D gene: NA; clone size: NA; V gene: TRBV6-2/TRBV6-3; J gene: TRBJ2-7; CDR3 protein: CASSPIRTYYEQYF; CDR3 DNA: TGTGCCAGCAGCCCTATCCGGACCTACTACGAGCAGTACTTC
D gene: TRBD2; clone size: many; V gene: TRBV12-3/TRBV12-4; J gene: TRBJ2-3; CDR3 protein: CASSLFPRTSGSPDTQYF; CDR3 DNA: TGTGCCAGCAGTTTATTCCCCCGGACTAGCGGGAGTCCGGATACGCAGTATTTT
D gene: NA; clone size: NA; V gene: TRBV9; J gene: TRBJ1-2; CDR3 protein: CASTLGQDYGYTF; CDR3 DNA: TGTGCCAGCACCCTGGGACAAGACTATGGCTACACCTTC
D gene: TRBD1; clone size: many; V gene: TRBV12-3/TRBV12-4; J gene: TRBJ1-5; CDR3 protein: CASSAQGASNQPQHF; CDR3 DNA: TGTGCCAGCAGTGCCCAGGGGGCGAGCAATCAGCCCCAGCATTTT
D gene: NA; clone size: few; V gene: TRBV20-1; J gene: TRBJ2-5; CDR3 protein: CSARPDFSGVLETQYF; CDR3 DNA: TGCAGTGCTAGGCCAGACTTTTCAGGGGTATTGGAGACCCAGTACTTC
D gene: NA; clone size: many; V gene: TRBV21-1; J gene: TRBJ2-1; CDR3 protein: CASSKDGTEIYNEQFF; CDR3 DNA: TGTGCCAGCAGCAAAGATGGCACCGAAATCTACAATGAGCAGTTCTTC
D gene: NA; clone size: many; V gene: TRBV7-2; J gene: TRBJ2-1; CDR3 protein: CASSLVSNNYNEQFF; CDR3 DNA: TGTGCCAGCAGCTTAGTGTCAAATAACTACAATGAGCAGTTCTTC
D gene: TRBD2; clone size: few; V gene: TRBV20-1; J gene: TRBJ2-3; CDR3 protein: CSARGTSGGLYSTDTQYF; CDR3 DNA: TGCAGTGCTAGAGGGACTAGCGGGGGGCTGTATAGCACAGATACGCAGTATTTT
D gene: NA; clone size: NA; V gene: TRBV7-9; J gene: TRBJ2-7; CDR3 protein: CASSLVPAGASYEQYF; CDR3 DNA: TGTGCCAGCAGCTTAGTTCCGGCGGGGGCCTCCTACGAGCAGTACTTC
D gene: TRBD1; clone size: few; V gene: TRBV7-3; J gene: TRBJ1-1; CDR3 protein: CASSAPLVPGTENTEAFF; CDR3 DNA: TGTGCCAGCAGCGCCCCTTTAGTGCCAGGGACAGAGAACACTGAAGCTTTCTTT
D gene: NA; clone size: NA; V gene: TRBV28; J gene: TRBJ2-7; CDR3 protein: CASSFPLGSYEQYF; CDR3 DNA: TGTGCCAGCAGTTTTCCCCTAGGGAGCTACGAGCAGTACTTC
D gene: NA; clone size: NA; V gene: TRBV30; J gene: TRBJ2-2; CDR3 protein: CAWSDLDPTGELFF; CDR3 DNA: TGTGCCTGGAGCGATCTCGACCCCACCGGGGAGCTGTTTTTT
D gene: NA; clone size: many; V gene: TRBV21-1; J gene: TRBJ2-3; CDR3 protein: CASSSGTTDTQYF; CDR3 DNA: TGTGCCAGCAGCTCAGGTACCACAGATACGCAGTATTTT
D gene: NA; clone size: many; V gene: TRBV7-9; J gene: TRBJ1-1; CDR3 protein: CASSLTVFEAFF; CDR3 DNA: TGTGCCAGCAGCTTAACAGTCTTTGAAGCTTTCTTT